These 26 T cell receptor beta chains were all obtained from the same sample, sequenced in a study of blood T cell repertoires in COVID-19. TCRdb keeps only in-frame clones here, not all; method: immunoSEQ multiplex PCR. The sample lists about 60,000 clones, approximately 80% occurring once. Sequenced: peripheral blood. The source of these receptors is a man aged 50-60 years with COVID-19, enrolled during active disease.

This clone was found once. This clone may be a read error of a much larger clone one base away. This chain joins TRBV4-1 and TRBJ2-6; TRBD1 matches 8 bases. V was pared by 1 base and J by 4 bases, with 9 bases of the junction left unmatched. Germline assignment: CDR1 MGHRA and CDR2 YSYEKL. The CDR3 length is 18 residues. The CDR3 sequence is CASSQVIQGAGGANVLTF. The CDR3 nucleotides read TGCGCCAGCAGCCAAGTAATCCAGGGGGCGGGCGGGGCCAACGTCCTGACTTTC.

This chain links TRBV3-1 (or the pseudogene TRBV3-2) with TRBJ1-2, with 9 bases fitting TRBD1. The CDR3 spans 15 residues. Germline CDR1 reads LGHDT; CDR2 reads YNNKEL (reference sequence). V shed 1 base and J 6 bases; nucleotides not matched to a gene: 6. CDR3 DNA sequence: TGTGCCAGCAGCCAAGCCGCACAGGGGGCGCATGGCTACACCTTC. Its protein is CASSQAAQGAHGYTF.

This clone has more than one count but fewer than ten. The rearrangement joins TRBV27 to TRBJ2-1; D not certain. The CDR3 covers 13 residues. Germline V gives CDR1 MNHEY, CDR2 SMNVEV (reference sequence). V gave up 4 bases and J gave up 4 bases, with 8 bases separating them. The CDR3 DNA reads as TGTGCCAGCAGTTCCGACTCTTACAATGAGCAGTTCTTC. This encodes CASSSDSYNEQFF.

The rearrangement uses TRBV19 and TRBJ2-4; tentative D call: TRBD1 (6 bases). This CDR3 contains 15 residues. V was shortened by 7 bases and J by 3 bases, with 16 bases between the two germline ends. Looked up from germline, CDR1 is LNHDA and CDR2 is SQIVND (reference sequence). The CDR3 DNA follows: TGTGCCAGTAAACCAGACAGGCTGGGCAAAAACATTCAGTACTTC. This sequence encodes CASKPDRLGKNIQYF.

This clone appeared a few times. This chain links TRBV6-2 or TRBV6-3 with TRBJ1-2; 12 bases agree with TRBD1. V gave up 5 bases and J gave up 7 bases; unmatched junction bases: 8. The CDR3 extends over 15 amino acids. Germline V gives CDR1 MNHEY, CDR2 SVGEGT. DNA of the CDR3: TGTGCCAGCAGTCACCTCGGGACAGGGGGCACTGGCTACACCTTC. Amino acid sequence: CASSHLGTGGTGYTF.

This chain uses TRBV27 with TRBJ2-7; D not resolved. Trimming took off 0 bases at V and 7 bases at J, with 13 bases between the two ends. CDR1 MNHEY and CDR2 SMNVEV come from the germline V gene (reference sequence). CDR3 length: 14 residues. This chain's CDR3 is CASSLSFPPFEQYF. The CDR3 bases are TGTGCCAGCAGTTTATCGTTCCCCCCTTTTGAGCAGTACTTC.

The chain joins TRBV11-2 to TRBJ2-1; 9 bases fit TRBD1. Per germline, CDR1 SGHAT and CDR2 FQNNGV. The CDR3 loop spans 16 amino acids. V was clipped by 5 bases and J by 5 bases; unmatched bases: 10. The CDR3 spells CASSEEQGAQNNEQFF. CDR3 in DNA: TGTGCCAGCAGCGAAGAACAGGGGGCTCAGAACAATGAGCAGTTCTTC.

This rearrangement joins TRBV11-2 to TRBJ1-1; weak D call: TRBD1 (5 bases). Germline CDR1 is SGHAT and CDR2 is FQNNGV. The CDR3 has 16 residues. V was shortened by 5 bases and J by 5 bases, with 21 bases between the two germline ends. The CDR3 DNA follows: TGTGCCAGCAGCCCGCCTGGTCTTCTGGGGGGAACTGAAGCTTTCTTT. Translating gives CASSPPGLLGGTEAFF.

The CDR3 nucleotides are TGTGCCAGCAGCTTAGGTGACTGGCGGGTCTCTGGCCAAGAGACCCAGTACTTC. Translated: CASSLGDWRVSGQETQYF. The chain carries TRBV7-9 and TRBJ2-5; weak D call: TRBD2 (5 bases). V was trimmed by 1 base and J by 1 base, leaving 19 bases between them. The CDR3 sequence is 18 residues long. CDR1 is SEHNR, CDR2 FQNEAQ, per germline (reference sequence).

This sequence joins TRBV3-1 (or the pseudogene TRBV3-2) and TRBJ2-3; 8 bases map to TRBD1. The V gene end was trimmed by 2 bases and the J gene end by 4 bases; junction bases not matched to a gene: 2. Germline V gene sequence: CDR1 LGHDT, CDR2 YNNKEL (reference sequence). The CDR3 has 14 residues. The DNA of the CDR3 is TGTGCCAGCAGCCAACCACAGGGGGCAGATACGCAGTATTTT. It yields the protein CASSQPQGADTQYF.

This chain links TRBV2 with TRBJ1-3; 8 bases are a match to TRBD1. Germline V lookup: CDR1 SNHLY, CDR2 FYNNEI. The ends lost 1 base at V and 6 bases at J; junction bases unmatched: 5. The CDR3 contains 15 residues. The CDR3 loop is CASSEGPRGPNTIYF. As DNA, the CDR3 is TGTGCCAGCAGTGAAGGTCCCAGGGGGCCAAACACCATATATTTT.

The CDR3 DNA follows: TGCGCCAGCAGTGTTTCGTCAATTCAGGAGACCCAGTACTTC. Its translation is CASSVSSIQETQYF. The chain recombines TRBV5-1 with TRBJ2-5; D gene unclear. Trimming took 5 bases from V and 5 from J, leaving 16 bases between them. The CDR3 is 14 amino acids. CDR1 and CDR2 (germline): SGHRS, YFSETQ.

This clone appeared once. V is TRBV6-2 or TRBV6-3 and J is TRBJ1-2; 7 nucleotides align to TRBD1. V gave up 2 bases and J gave up 0 bases; unmatched junction bases: 0. This CDR3 contains 14 residues. Germline V CDR1 and CDR2: MNHEY, SVGEGT. DNA for the CDR3: TGTGCCAGCAGTTACCAGGGGGCTAACTATGGCTACACCTTC. Translated, it gives CASSYQGANYGYTF.

This clone counts as medium-sized. This chain connects TRBV6-5 to TRBJ2-7; 7 nucleotides agree with TRBD1. The germline V gene has CDR1 MNHEY and CDR2 SVGAGI. V dropped 6 bases and J dropped 6; count of bases not matched to a gene: 5. The length of the CDR3 is 12 residues. CDR3 in DNA: TGTGCCAGCAGCTCGGGACAGCCCGAGCAGTACTTC. It specifies CASSSGQPEQYF.

The V gene is TRBV4-3, the J gene TRBJ2-4; possibly TRBD2 for D (5 bases). The V and J ends lost 0 bases and 13 bases respectively, with 16 bases between them. The CDR3 is made up of 14 amino acids. Germline loops: CDR1 LGHNA, CDR2 YSLEER. The CDR3 nucleotides read TGCGCCAGCAGCCAAGATGGACTTCTCGCAAACCAGTACTTC. Its protein is CASSQDGLLANQYF.

This clone has a handful of counts. The chain links TRBV7-8 to TRBJ1-1; TRBD1 might be the D (5 bases). Per germline, CDR1 SGHVS and CDR2 FQNEAQ. Trimming took off 4 bases at V and 3 bases at J, with 18 bases between the two ends. CDR3 length: 16 amino acids. The CDR3 region has the DNA TGTGCCAGCAGCTCCGTGGGGCGTCGGTTGTACACTGAAGCTTTCTTT. Encoded protein: CASSSVGRRLYTEAFF.

The chain employs TRBV5-1 and TRBJ1-1; TRBD1 is a possible D gene (5 bases). The CDR3 loop spans 14 amino acids. The germline V and J ends were trimmed by 0 bases and 1 base, with 7 bases remaining between them. Germline V gene data show CDR1 as SGHRS and CDR2 as YFSETQ. CDR3 sequence: CASSLEGRNTEAFF. Written as DNA, the CDR3 is TGCGCCAGCAGCTTGGAGGGGCGGAACACTGAAGCTTTCTTT.

The rearrangement joins TRBV28 to TRBJ1-6; D remains unclear. This CDR3 has 15 residues. Germline loops: CDR1 MDHEN, CDR2 SYDVKM. Trimming stripped 6 bases from V and 7 bases from J, with 16 bases between. As DNA, the CDR3 is TGTGCCAGCAGGAGTCGACTGAAGAAGAATTCACCCCTCCACTTT. Protein product: CASRSRLKKNSPLHF.

Concerning this clone itself: Germline and junction disagree at one end, which may indicate a read error. The rearrangement uses TRBV7-2 and TRBJ1-3; 7 nucleotides line up with TRBD1. Germline V lookup: CDR1 SGHTA, CDR2 FQGNSA. This CDR3 region has 15 residues. In DNA form, the CDR3 reads TGTGCCAGCAGTTTAGGGGGCTTCTCTGGAAACACCATATATTTT. This encodes CASSLGGFSGNTIYF.

The chain links TRBV30 to TRBJ1-2, with TRBD1 identical over 7 bases. This CDR3 region has 15 residues. V gave up 0 bases and J gave up 2 bases; unmatched junction bases: 6. Per germline, CDR1 GTSNPN and CDR2 SVGIG (reference sequence). CDR3 region: CAWSVKGARNYGYTF. In DNA form, the CDR3 reads TGTGCCTGGAGTGTTAAGGGGGCGCGGAACTATGGCTACACCTTC.

The rearrangement links TRBV5-1 to TRBJ1-1, with a tentative D call TRBD1 (6 bases). Germline V gene lookup returns CDR1 SGHRS and CDR2 YFSETQ. The CDR3 has 14 residues. V shed 2 bases and J shed 8 bases, with 16 bases lying between them. DNA for the CDR3: TGCGCCAGCAGCTTTGGACAGTCTGGAGCCGAAGCTTTCTTT. It specifies CASSFGQSGAEAFF.

The chain links TRBV2 to TRBJ2-2; TRBD2 matches at 10 bases. The CDR3 has 16 amino acids. CDR1 and CDR2 (germline): SNHLY, FYNNEI. V shed 5 bases and J 5 bases; nucleotides not matched to a gene: 8. As DNA, the CDR3 is TGTGCCAGCAGTCCATTAGCGGGAGGAGGTACCGGGGAGCTGTTTTTT. Its protein product is CASSPLAGGGTGELFF.

The chain uses TRBV4-1 and TRBJ2-7; 7 nucleotides align to TRBD2. The CDR3 is 16 amino acids. Germline values: CDR1 MGHRA, CDR2 YSYEKL. The J segment lost 6 bases and the V segment lost 0 bases, leaving 11 bases of the junction unmatched. CDR3 sequence: CASSQDVGGPSGEQYF. The CDR3 DNA is TGCGCCAGCAGCCAAGACGTGGGAGGGCCGTCGGGCGAGCAGTACTTC.

This chain links TRBV2 with TRBJ1-4; tentatively, D is TRBD1 (5 bases). Germline CDR1 and CDR2: SNHLY and FYNNEI. This CDR3 comprises 13 residues. V was pared by 7 bases and J by 5 bases, with 11 bases between. The CDR3 is CASKQGANEKLFF. The CDR3 coding sequence is TGTGCCAGCAAGCAAGGGGCGAATGAAAAACTGTTTTTT. Full variable domain (missing parts from reference TRBV2 and TRBJ1-4): EPEVTQTPSHQVTQMGQEVILRCVPISNHLYFYWYRQILGQKVEFLVSFYNNEISEKSEIFDDQFSVERPDGSNFTLKIRSTKLEDSAMYFCASKQGANEKLFFGSGTQLSVL.

The V gene is TRBV6-5, the J gene TRBJ2-1; 7 bases map to TRBD1. Unmatched junction bases numbered 3, after V lost 5 bases and J lost 2 bases. Looked up from germline, CDR1 is MNHEY and CDR2 is SVGAGI. The CDR3 consists of 14 residues. This chain's CDR3 is CASSPGTAYNEQFF. For the CDR3, the DNA is TGTGCCAGCAGTCCCGGGACAGCCTACAATGAGCAGTTCTTC.

This chain connects TRBV30 to TRBJ2-1; TRBD2 agrees at 13 bases. Germline-derived CDR1 and CDR2 are GTSNPN and SVGIG (reference sequence). The CDR3 spans 17 residues. J lost 7 bases, V lost 5 bases, and 14 bases had no gene match. CDR3 region: CAWGIAKGLAGANEQFF. The DNA of the CDR3 is TGTGCCTGGGGGATTGCCAAAGGACTAGCGGGAGCTAATGAGCAGTTCTTC.